This T cell receptor beta chain appears in the sequencing data of a study of OX40 agonist ivuxolimab in advanced cancers. Here immunoSEQ multiplex PCR was the method, and the copy in TCRdb shows in-frame clones only, minus some. The sample holds some 83,000 clones, 80% to 90% seen once. V was pared by 0 bases and J by 6 bases, with 20 bases between. Germline lookup yields CDR1 SGDLS and CDR2 YYNGEE. The CDR3 has 17 amino acids. J is TRBJ2-3 and V is TRBV9, with a tentative D call TRBD2 (5 bases). The source is an adult with an advanced solid tumor such as melanoma, head and neck, liver or kidney cancer. Sequenced here: CD4+ or CD8+ T cells sorted from blood, sampled in a trial of the OX40 agonist ivuxolimab. Here the CDR3 reads CASSVEGLALPGDTQYF. CDR3 DNA: TGTGCCAGCAGCGTAGAAGGGTTAGCGTTACCGGGGGATACGCAGTATTTT.